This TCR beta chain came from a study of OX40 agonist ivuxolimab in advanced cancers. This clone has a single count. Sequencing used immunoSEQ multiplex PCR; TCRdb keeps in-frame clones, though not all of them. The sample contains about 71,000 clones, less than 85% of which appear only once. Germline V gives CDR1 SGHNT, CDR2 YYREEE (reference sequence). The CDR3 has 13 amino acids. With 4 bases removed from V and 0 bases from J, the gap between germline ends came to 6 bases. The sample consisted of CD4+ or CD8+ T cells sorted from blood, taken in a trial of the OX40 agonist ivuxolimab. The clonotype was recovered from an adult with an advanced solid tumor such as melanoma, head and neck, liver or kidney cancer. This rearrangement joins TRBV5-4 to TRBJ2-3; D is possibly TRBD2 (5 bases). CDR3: CASSQRSTDTQYF. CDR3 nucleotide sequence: TGTGCCAGCAGCCAGCGGAGCACAGATACGCAGTATTTT.